This is a list of T cell receptor beta chains from one sample in a study of cytomegalovirus exposure and HLA in healthy donors. Only in-frame clones appear in the TCRdb table, and some are missing; sequencing was by immunoSEQ multiplex PCR. The sample has under 250,000 clones, 79% seen once. What was sequenced was PBMCs. The receptors were sampled from a man aged 45-60 years in good health and CMV-seronegative. Each CDR3 is given with its conserved first and last residue. Fields, in order: clone size, J gene, V gene, D gene, CDR3 DNA, CDR3 protein. A D gene is named only where the DNA matches it firmly. Not all rows give a size; the values are once, few, many and, for expanded clones, a class.

clone size: .
J gene: TRBJ2-1
V gene: TRBV4-1
D gene: TRBD2
CDR3 DNA: TGCGCCAGCAGCCAAGACGAAACTAGCGCGAATATCTACAATGAGCAGTTCTTC
CDR3 protein: CASSQDETSANIYNEQFF

clone size: .
J gene: TRBJ2-7
V gene: TRBV18
D gene: TRBD2
CDR3 DNA: TGTGCCAGCTCACCACTAGAGAGGACTAGCGCGTTAAGGAGCTCCTACGAGCAGTACTTC
CDR3 protein: CASSPLERTSALRSSYEQYF

clone size: .
J gene: TRBJ2-7
V gene: TRBV5-4
D gene: .
CDR3 DNA: TGTGCCAGCAGCGTTCCTAGGGGCGAGCAGTACTTC
CDR3 protein: CASSVPRGEQYF

clone size: few
J gene: TRBJ2-7
V gene: TRBV7-3
D gene: TRBD1
CDR3 DNA: TGTGCCAGCAGCGAGACAGGGGGAGCCTACGAGCAGTACTTC
CDR3 protein: CASSETGGAYEQYF

clone size: .
J gene: TRBJ1-2
V gene: TRBV2
D gene: .
CDR3 DNA: TGTGCCAGCAGGCCAGGGGAGTATGGCTACACCTTC
CDR3 protein: CASRPGEYGYTF

clone size: .
J gene: TRBJ2-2
V gene: TRBV6-5
D gene: TRBD1
CDR3 DNA: TGTGCCAGCAGTTACTCAGGGGGCGAAATCACCGGGGAGCTGTTTTTT
CDR3 protein: CASSYSGGEITGELFF

clone size: .
J gene: TRBJ1-5
V gene: TRBV29-1
D gene: TRBD1
CDR3 DNA: TGCAGCGTTGGGACAGGGAATCAGCCCCAGCATTTT
CDR3 protein: CSVGTGNQPQHF

clone size: .
J gene: TRBJ1-1
V gene: TRBV7-9
D gene: .
CDR3 DNA: TGTGCCAGCAGCTTTCCCCCTAACAGGCCCTCGAACACTGAAGCTTTCTTT
CDR3 protein: CASSFPPNRPSNTEAFF

clone size: few
J gene: TRBJ2-5
V gene: TRBV7-2
D gene: TRBD2
CDR3 DNA: TGTGCCAGCAGCAAGAGCGGGAGAGGAGAGACCCAGTACTTC
CDR3 protein: CASSKSGRGETQYF

clone size: .
J gene: TRBJ1-2
V gene: TRBV25-1
D gene: TRBD1
CDR3 DNA: TGTGCCAGCAGTGACAGGGGGAATTATGGCTACACCTTC
CDR3 protein: CASSDRGNYGYTF

clone size: .
J gene: TRBJ2-7
V gene: TRBV9
D gene: TRBD2
CDR3 DNA: TGTGCCAGCAGCGTAGGCCTTGAGGGCGGGAGGGCCCAGTACTTC
CDR3 protein: CASSVGLEGGRAQYF

clone size: .
J gene: TRBJ2-5
V gene: TRBV7-7
D gene: .
CDR3 DNA: TGTGCCAGCAGCGTTAGTAGCTCAGAGACCCAGTACTTC
CDR3 protein: CASSVSSSETQYF

clone size: .
J gene: TRBJ2-7
V gene: TRBV28
D gene: TRBD2
CDR3 DNA: TGTGCCAGCAGTTCCGGGACTAGCGTCTACGAGCAGTACTTC
CDR3 protein: CASSSGTSVYEQYF

clone size: .
J gene: TRBJ2-5
V gene: TRBV7-9
D gene: TRBD2
CDR3 DNA: TGTGCCAACAGCGCGGGGACTAGCGGGATGGAGGGAGAGACCCAGTACTTC
CDR3 protein: CANSAGTSGMEGETQYF

clone size: .
J gene: TRBJ2-7
V gene: TRBV29-1
D gene: TRBD2
CDR3 DNA: TGCAGCGTCAAAAGCGGGAGGACAGACTACGAGCAGTACTTC
CDR3 protein: CSVKSGRTDYEQYF

clone size: .
J gene: TRBJ1-1
V gene: TRBV30
D gene: .
CDR3 DNA: TGTGCCTGGAACCAGGGATCGACTGAAGCTTTCTTT
CDR3 protein: CAWNQGSTEAFF

clone size: .
J gene: TRBJ1-5
V gene: TRBV11-3
D gene: .
CDR3 DNA: TGTGCCAGCAGCTTCTACTGGGGGGGACGCAATCAGCCCCAGCATTTT
CDR3 protein: CASSFYWGGRNQPQHF

clone size: .
J gene: TRBJ1-2
V gene: TRBV14
D gene: TRBD1
CDR3 DNA: TGTGCCAGCAGCCAAGATAGGGGGCAGGGTGGCTACACCTTC
CDR3 protein: CASSQDRGQGGYTF

clone size: .
J gene: TRBJ2-5
V gene: TRBV4-1
D gene: .
CDR3 DNA: TGCGCCAGCAGCCTCTATGAAGAGGCTCTGGAGACCCAGTACTTC
CDR3 protein: CASSLYEEALETQYF

clone size: .
J gene: TRBJ2-7
V gene: TRBV5-6
D gene: TRBD1
CDR3 DNA: TGTGCCAGCAGCCGTGGACAGGGCAACTACGAGCAGTACTTC
CDR3 protein: CASSRGQGNYEQYF

clone size: .
J gene: TRBJ2-3
V gene: TRBV28
D gene: .
CDR3 DNA: TGTGCCAGCAGTTTGTTTAGGACAAGTGGGGCAGATACGCAGTATTTT
CDR3 protein: CASSLFRTSGADTQYF

clone size: .
J gene: TRBJ2-5
V gene: TRBV4-1
D gene: .
CDR3 DNA: TGCGCCAGCAGCCAGGGTCTAGGACAGTTCCAAGAGACCCAGTACTTC
CDR3 protein: CASSQGLGQFQETQYF

clone size: .
J gene: TRBJ1-3
V gene: TRBV4-2
D gene: TRBD1
CDR3 DNA: TGTGCCAGCAGCCAAGAGGCAGGGGGCGTCTCTGGAAACACCATATATTTT
CDR3 protein: CASSQEAGGVSGNTIYF

clone size: .
J gene: TRBJ2-7
V gene: TRBV27
D gene: .
CDR3 DNA: TGTGCCAGCAGCAGGTTCCAGGGGCAACTTGACGAGCAGTACTTC
CDR3 protein: CASSRFQGQLDEQYF

clone size: .
J gene: TRBJ1-3
V gene: TRBV27
D gene: .
CDR3 DNA: TGTGCCAGCAGTTTACAGGGTGCTCTCGGAAACACCATATATTTT
CDR3 protein: CASSLQGALGNTIYF

clone size: .
J gene: TRBJ1-4
V gene: TRBV19
D gene: TRBD1
CDR3 DNA: TGTGCCAGTAGTACCGGACAGGGGACTAATGAAAAACTGTTTTTT
CDR3 protein: CASSTGQGTNEKLFF

clone size: .
J gene: TRBJ1-5
V gene: TRBV10-1
D gene: .
CDR3 DNA: TGCGCCAGCCCGAACGGGATTCGTCCCAATCAGCCCCAGCATTTT
CDR3 protein: CASPNGIRPNQPQHF

clone size: .
J gene: TRBJ2-7
V gene: TRBV7-3
D gene: TRBD1
CDR3 DNA: TGTGCCAGCAGCGTGACAGGGGGAGTGGGGGAGCAGTACTTC
CDR3 protein: CASSVTGGVGEQYF

clone size: .
J gene: TRBJ2-3
V gene: TRBV7-2
D gene: .
CDR3 DNA: TGTGCCAGCAGCCTACGCGGGCGAAAGACAGATACGCAGTATTTT
CDR3 protein: CASSLRGRKTDTQYF

clone size: .
J gene: TRBJ2-3
V gene: TRBV5-1
D gene: .
CDR3 DNA: TGCGCCAGCAGCTTGGGGCGGGGGCTGGTCACAGATACGCAGTATTTT
CDR3 protein: CASSLGRGLVTDTQYF

clone size: few
J gene: TRBJ2-1
V gene: TRBV5-4
D gene: TRBD2
CDR3 DNA: TGTGCCAGCAGGTCGAGCGGGAGCTCCTACAATGAGCAGTTCTTC
CDR3 protein: CASRSSGSSYNEQFF

clone size: .
J gene: TRBJ2-3
V gene: TRBV5-1
D gene: .
CDR3 DNA: TGCGCCAGCAGCTTACAGGGAGGGGATACGCAGTATTTT
CDR3 protein: CASSLQGGDTQYF

clone size: .
J gene: TRBJ1-2
V gene: TRBV6-5
D gene: .
CDR3 DNA: TGTGCCAGCAGCCTATGGAAGGGGGATGGCTACACCTTC
CDR3 protein: CASSLWKGDGYTF

clone size: once
J gene: TRBJ1-4
V gene: TRBV5-1
D gene: .
CDR3 DNA: TGCGCCAGCAGACAGGGATCTAATGAAAAACTGTTTTTT
CDR3 protein: CASRQGSNEKLFF

clone size: .
J gene: TRBJ1-4
V gene: TRBV4-1
D gene: TRBD1
CDR3 DNA: TGCGCCAGCAGCCAAGGGGCGACAGGGGGCGGTGAAAAACTGTTTTTT
CDR3 protein: CASSQGATGGGEKLFF

clone size: .
J gene: TRBJ2-1
V gene: TRBV11-2
D gene: TRBD2
CDR3 DNA: TGTGCCAGCACCCGAAGCGGGAGTATCGACAATGAGCAGTTCTTC
CDR3 protein: CASTRSGSIDNEQFF

clone size: .
J gene: TRBJ2-5
V gene: TRBV5-1
D gene: TRBD2
CDR3 DNA: TGCGCCAGCAGCTGGGGAACTAGCGTATGGGAGACCCAGTACTTC
CDR3 protein: CASSWGTSVWETQYF

clone size: few
J gene: TRBJ1-1
V gene: TRBV18
D gene: TRBD1
CDR3 DNA: TGTGCCACCACCGGGACAGAGATTGAAGCTTTCTTT
CDR3 protein: CATTGTEIEAFF

clone size: few
J gene: TRBJ2-1
V gene: TRBV11-3
D gene: TRBD2
CDR3 DNA: TGTGCCAGCAGCTTAGGCCTACTAGCGGGGGGGGCGGATGAGCAGTTCTTC
CDR3 protein: CASSLGLLAGGADEQFF

clone size: .
J gene: TRBJ2-2
V gene: TRBV2
D gene: TRBD2
CDR3 DNA: TGTGCCAGCGAACTAGCGGAGAGTAAAACCGGGGAGCCGTTTTTT
CDR3 protein: CASELAESKTGEPFF

clone size: few
J gene: TRBJ2-7
V gene: TRBV9
D gene: TRBD2
CDR3 DNA: TGTGCCAGCAGCACTTTGAAGCGGGACTACGAGCAGTACTTC
CDR3 protein: CASSTLKRDYEQYF